The entry below describes one TCR beta chain. This sample's treatment: 15 to 20 received Ad26.COV2.S at low or high dose, single or two shots; five or six received placebo; per-sample allocation not given. Following the first vaccine or placebo injection, samples were taken on day 63. The data were taken from a study of Ad26.COV2.S vaccination and SARS-CoV-2 variants. Germline CDR1 reads MNHEY; CDR2 reads SVGEGT. This CDR3 region has 15 residues. Trimming took 2 bases from V and 0 from J, leaving 10 bases between them. Generated by immunoSEQ multiplex PCR, the TCRdb table keeps only in-frame clones and is missing some. This sample has 350,000 to 500,000 clones; about 91% occur once, and the top ten carry over 2.5%.

The source is a person between 18 and 65 years old who received the Ad26.COV2.S COVID-19 vaccine or a placebo. This chain links TRBV6-2 or TRBV6-3 with TRBJ1-1, with D uncertain. The sample here was peripheral blood, taken in a trial of Ad26.COV2.S vaccine versus placebo. CDR3 nucleotide sequence: TGTGCCAGCAGTTACCCCAGCTATATGAACACTGAAGCTTTCTTT. Translation: CASSYPSYMNTEAFF.